This T cell receptor (beta chain) emerged from a study of T cells in localized non-small cell lung cancer. Whole-study results and caveats: Since sequencing was restricted to only one region of the tumor, intratumor heterogeneity remains a possibility. Highest T cell clonality was seen in uninvolved adjacent lung, surpassing that measured in tumor. The appearance of a median approximately 60 of the top 100 tumor clones was seen in adjacent lung.

Measured with immunoSEQ multiplex PCR; TCRdb has only the in-frame clones, and not every one. Seen here are 90,000 to 95,000 clones, about nine tenths observed once, and the top ten hold over 3.5%. The CDR3 is made up of 18 amino acids. Trimming at V came to 3 bases and at J to 5 bases, leaving 15 bases not matched to a gene. Germline CDR1 SGHAT, CDR2 FQNNGV. Concerning this clone itself: Its antigen remains unidentified.

The material was PBMCs, obtained before any cancer treatment. This sequence originates from a woman aged 35 to 70 with stage II squamous cell lung carcinoma. The V gene is TRBV11-2, the J gene TRBJ1-4; the match to TRBD1 covers 7 bases. In DNA form, the CDR3 reads TGTGCCAGCAGCTTTGCCCCTTCGTGGGGACAGAGGAATGAAAAACTGTTTTTT. Protein product: CASSFAPSWGQRNEKLFF.